This TCR beta chain was sequenced during a study of CD8 T cells in Susac syndrome. RNA amounts of about 0.45 to 1 ug underwent reverse transcription with random hexamers. Amplification of TCR beta CDR3 across 54 Vbeta and 13 Jbeta was performed with immunoSEQ multiplex PCR. TCRdb ran MiXCR on the immunoSEQ multiplex PCR reads and lists one entry per CDR3 protein. The sample lists about 100,000 distinct CDR3 sequences, about 95% occurring once. CD8+ and CD4+ T cells from blood underwent TCR beta sequencing, which was carried out in a high-throughput format. The CDR3 loop spans 13 amino acids. Germline V CDR1 and CDR2: SGHDT, YYEEEE. V lost 0 bases and J 4 bases, leaving 8 bases between the germline ends.

The sample consisted of CD8+ T cells from PBMCs. The TCR comes from a human donor with Susac syndrome. The J gene is TRBJ2-7, the V gene TRBV5-6, with D possibly matching TRBD2 (5 bases). As DNA, the CDR3 is TGTGCCAGCAGCTTGGGGGGAGTTTACGAGCAGTACTTC. Translating it yields CASSLGGVYEQYF.